A selection of T cell receptor beta chains follows, all from one sample in a study of blood T cell repertoires in COVID-19. Profiling relied on immunoSEQ multiplex PCR, and the TCRdb table lists in-frame clones only, not all of them. Of over 300,000 clones listed, just over 85% were seen once; the top ten hold under 11%. The sequenced sample consisted of PBMCs or T cells enriched from blood (not recorded which). These TCRs come from a woman aged 18-29 years who had recovered from COVID-19. Each CDR3 is given with its conserved first and last residue. Each record gives: D gene, V gene, clone size, J gene, CDR3 DNA, CDR3 protein. The D gene is left open where the match is weak. A row's size may be missing; if present it is once, few, many or a size class.

>TRBD1|TRBV6-5|-|TRBJ1-2
TGTGCCAGCAGTCCGACAGGGGGAGGCTACACCTTC
CASSPTGGGYTF
>TRBD2|TRBV19|-|TRBJ2-5
TGTGCCAGTAGTCCCCTAGCGGCACCTCGGGAGACCCAGTACTTC
CASSPLAAPRETQYF
>-|TRBV6-5|once|TRBJ1-3
TGTGCCAGCAGGGTGGGCGGGAGCTCTGGAAACACCATATATTTT
CASRVGGSSGNTIYF
>TRBD1|TRBV7-3|-|TRBJ1-1
TGTGCCAGCAGCTTAGGGACAGGGAGGACTGAAGCTTTCTTT
CASSLGTGRTEAFF
>TRBD2|TRBV6-2/TRBV6-3|-|TRBJ2-1
TGTGCCAGCAGTTACTCGGGACTAGCGGGTATTTACAATGAGCAGTTCTTC
CASSYSGLAGIYNEQFF
>-|TRBV11-2|few|TRBJ2-7
TGTGCCAGCAGCTTAGGGCCTGGGGGGAACTCCTACGAGCAGTACTTC
CASSLGPGGNSYEQYF
>-|TRBV6-4|-|TRBJ2-2
TGTGCCAGCAGTGAGTTTCCTATGACAGTTTCGAACACCGGGGAGCTGTTTTTT
CASSEFPMTVSNTGELFF
>-|TRBV19|-|TRBJ1-5
TGTGCCAGTAGTACCGGTGAGCGGGCGTCCCAGCATTTT
CASSTGERASQHF
>TRBD1|TRBV28|-|TRBJ1-6
TGTGCCAGCAGCTTAGGGCAGGGGGCAGGTTCACCCCTCCACTTT
CASSLGQGAGSPLHF
>TRBD2|TRBV7-6|-|TRBJ2-3
TGTGCCAGCAGTCTTAGCGGGACTCCAGCTAATACGCAGTATTTT
CASSLSGTPANTQYF
>TRBD2|TRBV5-4|few|TRBJ2-2
TGTGCCAGCAGCCTAGGGACTAGCGCGGACACCGGGGAGCTGTTTTTT
CASSLGTSADTGELFF
>-|TRBV7-3|-|TRBJ1-1
TGTGCCAGCAGCTTAGGCACAGACACTGAAGCTTTCTTT
CASSLGTDTEAFF
>-|TRBV2|-|TRBJ1-1
TGTGCCAGCTCGAAACAGAAGAACACTGAAGCTTTCTTT
CASSKQKNTEAFF
>TRBD2|TRBV2|once|TRBJ2-1
TGTGCCAGCGGACCTGGACTAGCGGAGCAGTTCTTC
CASGPGLAEQFF
>-|TRBV7-3|-|TRBJ1-2
TGTGCCAGCAGCCCCTCGGGGAGCTATGGCTACACCTTC
CASSPSGSYGYTF
>-|TRBV5-1|-|TRBJ1-5
TGCGCCAGCAGCTTTGGAGGGGTGGATCAGCCCCAGCATTTT
CASSFGGVDQPQHF
>-|TRBV9|-|TRBJ1-3
TGTGCCAGCACCCTAGGGGGGGGCGGCTCTGGAAACACCATATATTTT
CASTLGGGGSGNTIYF
>TRBD2|TRBV5-1|-|TRBJ2-7
TGCGCCAGCAGAGCAAGCGGGAGGCCTAATGCCTACGAGCAGTACTTC
CASRASGRPNAYEQYF
>-|TRBV25-1|-|TRBJ2-1
TGTGCCAGCAGAGGGGCCCATGAGCAGTTCTTC
CASRGAHEQFF
>-|TRBV6-5|-|TRBJ2-2
TGTGCCAGCAGCCTATATCTGGGCGAAACCGGGGAGCTGTTTTTT
CASSLYLGETGELFF
>-|TRBV20-1|-|TRBJ1-6
TGCAGTGCTAGTGCCACAGTACCTTCACCCCTCCACTTT
CSASATVPSPLHF
>TRBD2|TRBV5-4|-|TRBJ2-2
TGTGCCAGCAGTTCCGGACTAGCGGGCTTCCCAACCGGGGAGCTGTTTTTT
CASSSGLAGFPTGELFF
>TRBD1|TRBV6-4|-|TRBJ2-1
TGTGCCAGCAGTGAGGTGGGACAGGGGGCCTACAATGAGCAGTTCTTC
CASSEVGQGAYNEQFF
>-|TRBV18|few|TRBJ2-7
TGTGCCAGCTCACCACCGGAGGGAATGGCCTACGAGCAGTACTTC
CASSPPEGMAYEQYF
>-|TRBV6-5|-|TRBJ2-7
TGTGCCAGCAGTTACAGCGGACAGTCCTACGAGCAGTACTTC
CASSYSGQSYEQYF
>-|TRBV5-1|-|TRBJ2-7
TGCGCCAGCAGTTCGGACAGAGAGCAGTACTTC
CASSSDREQYF
>TRBD1|TRBV2|-|TRBJ1-5
TGTGCCAGCAGGTACAGGGGTCCACAGCCCCAGCATTTT
CASRYRGPQPQHF
>TRBD1|TRBV15|-|TRBJ1-2
TGTGCCACCAGCAGTTCCAGGGGGCAGGGCTATGGCTACACCTTC
CATSSSRGQGYGYTF
>TRBD1|TRBV10-3|-|TRBJ2-3
TGTGCCATCAGTGAGTCGACAGGGATCGGCACAGATACGCAGTATTTT
CAISESTGIGTDTQYF
>-|TRBV7-2|-|TRBJ1-5
TGTGCCAGCAGCTTAGAAGGAGGGGTTAGTCAGCCCCAGCATTTT
CASSLEGGVSQPQHF
>TRBD1|TRBV7-9|-|TRBJ1-6
TGTGCCGGCGACAGGGATGGTTCACCCCTCCACTTT
CAGDRDGSPLHF
>-|TRBV30|-|TRBJ2-3
TGTGCCTGGAGTCTGAGGGGCACAGATACGCAGTATTTT
CAWSLRGTDTQYF
>-|TRBV2|-|TRBJ1-4
TGTGCCAGCAGTTCTCCCACAGCTGAAAAACTGTTTTTT
CASSSPTAEKLFF
>-|TRBV6-2/TRBV6-3|-|TRBJ2-7
TGTGCCAGCAGTCTTCGTCGGGTTGGAGAGCAGTACTTC
CASSLRRVGEQYF
>-|TRBV30|-|TRBJ2-3
TGTGCCTGGAGGTCGGGGAGCACAGATACGCAGTATTTT
CAWRSGSTDTQYF
>TRBD1|TRBV20-1|-|TRBJ1-5
TGCAGTGCTAGTTCAAGCCGGGACAGGGGCAATCAGCCCCAGCATTTT
CSASSSRDRGNQPQHF
>-|TRBV10-3|-|TRBJ2-2
TGTGCCATCAGTGAGTCGTCACTCTTGAACACCGGGGAGCTGTTTTTT
CAISESSLLNTGELFF
>TRBD1|TRBV6-4|-|TRBJ2-1
TGTGCCAGCAGTAGGGGACAGGGCCCCTACAATGAGCAGTTCTTC
CASSRGQGPYNEQFF
>TRBD1|TRBV27|-|TRBJ1-4
TGTGCCAGCAGTGTCTCCCGTCTGACAGGGGTTGGGATTGAAAAACTGTTTTTT
CASSVSRLTGVGIEKLFF
>-|TRBV12-5|-|TRBJ1-1
TGTGCTAGTGGTTTTAGTTTGAACACTGAAGCTTTCTTT
CASGFSLNTEAFF
>-|TRBV30|-|TRBJ2-7
TGTGCCTGGAGCCTACTAGGGGGATACGAGCAGTACTTC
CAWSLLGGYEQYF
>TRBD1|TRBV18|-|TRBJ1-1
TGTGCCAGCTCACCTACCGGGACAGGGGGCGCCTTCACTGAAGCTTTCTTT
CASSPTGTGGAFTEAFF
>TRBD1|TRBV12-3/TRBV12-4|-|TRBJ1-1
TGTGCCAGCAGTTTATCAGGGGGCACTGAAGCTTTCTTT
CASSLSGGTEAFF
>TRBD2|TRBV19|few|TRBJ2-1
TGTGCCAGTAGTCTGGCTAGCGGGTATATCTACAATGAGCAGTTCTTC
CASSLASGYIYNEQFF
>-|TRBV5-8|-|TRBJ1-1
TGTGCCAGCAGCTCTCGACGGGAGTGGGGGATGAACACTGAAGCTTTCTTT
CASSSRREWGMNTEAFF
>TRBD1|TRBV2|-|TRBJ1-6
TGTGCCAGCAGTGGTTGGACAGGCGGTAATTCACCCCTCCACTTT
CASSGWTGGNSPLHF
>TRBD2|TRBV2|-|TRBJ2-7
TGTGCCAGCAGTGAGACTAGCGGGATCTACGAGCAGTACTTC
CASSETSGIYEQYF
>-|TRBV18|-|TRBJ1-3
TGTGCCAGCTCACCCGACAGTGGAAACACCATATATTTT
CASSPDSGNTIYF
>TRBD1|TRBV30|-|TRBJ1-1
TGTGCCTGGGGGGACAGGATGAACACTGAAGCTTTCTTT
CAWGDRMNTEAFF
>-|TRBV3-1/TRBV3-2|-|TRBJ1-4
TGTGCCAGCAGCCAAGGAAGAGGGGGAAATGAAAAACTGTTTTTT
CASSQGRGGNEKLFF
>TRBD1|TRBV12-5|-|TRBJ1-4
TGTGCTAGTGGTTTTACAGGGGGCTTTAATGAAAAACTGTTTTTT
CASGFTGGFNEKLFF
>TRBD1|TRBV4-1|-|TRBJ1-2
TGCGCCAGCAGCCAAGATTACTCAGGAGGGCAGGGGGCGGGCTACACCTTC
CASSQDYSGGQGAGYTF
>TRBD2|TRBV28|-|TRBJ2-1
TGTGCCAGCATTAGCGGGCCGTACAATGAGCAGTTCTTC
CASISGPYNEQFF
>-|TRBV7-6|-|TRBJ1-3
TGTGCCAGCAGCTTAGAGTCCGCCGGTGGAAACACCATATATTTT
CASSLESAGGNTIYF
>-|TRBV7-2|-|TRBJ1-1
TGTGCCAGCAGCTTAGAGTGGCGGGGCTACACTGAAGCTTTCTTT
CASSLEWRGYTEAFF
>TRBD1|TRBV6-5|-|TRBJ1-5
TGTGCCAGTACTGGGACAGACAATCAGCCCCAGCATTTT
CASTGTDNQPQHF
>TRBD2|TRBV9|-|TRBJ2-7
TGTGCCAGCAGCGTAGAACTAGCGGGAATCTACGAGCAGTACTTC
CASSVELAGIYEQYF